The entry below gives a single TCR beta chain sequence along with its context. What this receptor recognizes is not known. No base quality information exists; no much larger clone differs at one position. These data are taken from a study of blood T cell repertoires in COVID-19 (dated by TCRdb to the early 2020s). Broadly, across the study: Collaborator samples came from the United States, Italy and Spain and covered acute and convalescent phases of COVID-19. The prospective study material was composed of cDNA or gDNA derived from T cells, B-cell-depleted T cells, or PBMCs. Subjects who had been exposed to COVID-19, were actively infected with it, or had recovered from it provided the deeply sampled blood TCRbeta repertoires that made up the dataset. The repertoires were released in a freely available public database meant as a resource for research on the immune response to SARS-CoV-2. Samples came from the ongoing ImmuneRACE study (first 160 participants) plus 1,254 subjects from 6 global collaborators. A de-identified subject ID, COVID-19 status, age in years and sex were almost always included in the sample metadata. Where HLA class I and class II types were available, the types were taken from metadata supplied by the sample provider, not from assay-based typing.

Results and caveats for the whole study, not just this receptor: Clinical and demographic metadata were provided uncurated, with the amount varying by source and participant.

TCRbeta CDR3 regions were amplified from genomic DNA using the immunoSEQ Assay, a bias-controlled multiplex PCR. The authors' analysis ran thus. Nucleated cell counts per sample were estimated from amplification of reference gene primers within the assay. Sequence reads were collapsed and filtered to measure the absolute abundance of every unique TCRbeta CDR3 rearrangement. For each sample, productive Simpson clonality was calculated as the square root of Simpson's diversity index over productive rearrangements. Sourced from immuneACCESS, this table was stored by TCRdb with only in-frame sequences that have V and J called. A share of the clones is absent; for the studies checked, an unresolved V gene accounts for under half, and the remainder has no known explanation. From that table come the V and J calls and clone size; the DNA was used to work out D and trimming. This sample comprises about 200,000 clones, more than 70% of them detected only once. The top ten constitute under 6.5% of the sample.

Each collaborating institution followed its own protocols to collect whole blood in K2EDTA tubes. For TCRbeta analysis, collaborators shipped samples in one of three forms: frozen whole blood, isolated PBMCs, or DNA extracted from either of those sample types. CDR1 is given as ENHRY and CDR2 as SYGVKD, both from the germline V gene. From its cysteine to its phenylalanine, the CDR3 spans 15 amino acids. This entry keeps only the CDR3 DNA: 45 bases, framed from base 1. V is pared back by 5 bases and J by 4 bases, with 17 bases lying between the germline termini. The specimen sequenced was peripheral blood. The sequence was obtained from a man aged 40-49 years with active or convalescent COVID-19. Here the chain combines TRBV10-3 and TRBJ1-2; the D gene is perhaps TRBD1, on 6 matching bases. The bases are TGTGCCATCAGTCCCTCGGGGGGCGCGGGCTATGGCTACACCTTC. The encoded protein is CAISPSGGAGYGYTF.